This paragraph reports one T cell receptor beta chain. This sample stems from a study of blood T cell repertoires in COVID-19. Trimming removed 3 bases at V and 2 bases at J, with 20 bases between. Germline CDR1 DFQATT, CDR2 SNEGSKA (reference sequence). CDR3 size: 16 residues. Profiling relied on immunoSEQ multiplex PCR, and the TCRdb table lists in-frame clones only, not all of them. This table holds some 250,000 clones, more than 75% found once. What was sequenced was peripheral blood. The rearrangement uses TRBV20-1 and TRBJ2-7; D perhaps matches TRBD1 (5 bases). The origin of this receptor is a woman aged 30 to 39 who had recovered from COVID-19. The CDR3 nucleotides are TGCAGTGCTAGTGCCCGTGTAGGGGCAGGACCCTACGAGCAGTACTTC. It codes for CSASARVGAGPYEQYF.